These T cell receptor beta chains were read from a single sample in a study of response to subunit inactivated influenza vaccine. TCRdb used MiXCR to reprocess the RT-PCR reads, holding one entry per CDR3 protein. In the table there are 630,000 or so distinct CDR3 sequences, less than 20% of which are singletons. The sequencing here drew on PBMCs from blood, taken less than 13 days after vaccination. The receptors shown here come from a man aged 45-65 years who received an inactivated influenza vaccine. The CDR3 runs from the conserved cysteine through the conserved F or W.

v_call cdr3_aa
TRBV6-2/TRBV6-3 CASRTGLSNQPQHF
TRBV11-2 CASSLLSPGTDTQYF
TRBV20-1 CSAGDRLNTEAFF
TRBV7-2 CASSLVAGSSNQPQHF
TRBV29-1 CSVGGGDSPLHF
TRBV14 CASSRDRETMTGELFF
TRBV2 CASSARTASYEQYF
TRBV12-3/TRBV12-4 CASSPNRGAKNIQYF
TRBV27 CASRKPGRSYEQYF
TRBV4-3 CASSQDAGGRSNQPQHF
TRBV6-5 CASSYEDHQPYSNQPQHF
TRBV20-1 CSASKREGHYEQYF
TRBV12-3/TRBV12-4 CASSPILYEQYF
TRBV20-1 CSAPQGANEGPDIQYF
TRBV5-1 CASSFGASGRTDTQYF
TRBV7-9 CASSPRRDRDNEQFF
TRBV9 CASSGLAGVQETQYF
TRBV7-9 CASSSVGIGNTIYF
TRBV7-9 CASSPSGTVSTDTQYF
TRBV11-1 CASSRLGSTEDLYNEQFF
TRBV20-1 CSARHTDTQYF
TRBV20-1 CSARDLTGNYGYTF
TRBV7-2 CASSAQPGLAGYNEQFF
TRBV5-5 CASSLGDPGGHQPQHF
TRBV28 CASSPVRGAGELFF